Below are 31 T cell receptor beta chains sequenced from a single sample in a study of T cell repertoires in cytomegalovirus infection. MiXCR was run by TCRdb on the reads, yielding one entry per CDR3 protein. The sample shows approximately 65,000 distinct CDR3 sequences, 20% to 25% of them seen only once. No cognate antigen is known for these TCRs. Sample: CD8+ T cells from cultured PBMCs, taken from culture after CMV antigen stimulation. All receptors derive from a human donor in good health (CMV status not recorded). Some clones in this sample may be carry-over from other donors' samples.

The chain combines TRBV7-9 with TRBJ2-5; either TRBD1 or TRBD2 may fit D (5 bases each). Germline V gene data show CDR1 as SEHNR and CDR2 as FQNEAQ (reference sequence). The CDR3 totals 12 residues. Trimming pared 4 bases from V and 5 bases from J, leaving 8 bases between. CDR3 loop: CASSYEGETQYF. The CDR3 DNA sequence: TGTGCCAGCAGCTACGAGGGGGAGACCCAGTACTTC.

The rearrangement joins TRBV7-2 to TRBJ2-1; 8 bases are a match to TRBD1. Trimming removed 6 bases from V and 6 bases from J; junction bases left unmatched: 10. Per the germline V gene, CDR1 is SGHTA and CDR2 is FQGNSA. The CDR3 extends over 15 amino acids. The CDR3 reads CASRPTGALFNEQFF. CDR3 in DNA: TGTGCCAGCAGGCCGACAGGGGCCCTCTTCAATGAGCAGTTCTTC.

The V call is TRBV11-2, the J call TRBJ2-5, with D unresolved. V dropped 1 base and J dropped 5 bases, with 8 bases sitting between them. This CDR3 region has 13 residues. From germline, CDR1 is SGHAT and CDR2 FQNNGV. The CDR3 region has the DNA TGTGCCAGCAGCTTAGCCCAGGCTGAGACCCAGTACTTC. Its protein is CASSLAQAETQYF.

This clonotype was detected only a few times. This sequence joins TRBV12-3 or TRBV12-4 and TRBJ2-7; D is uncertain. V lost 2 bases and J 2 bases, leaving 10 bases between the germline ends. CDR3 size: 14 residues. CDR3 sequence: CASSLYFSAYEQYF. The CDR3 DNA follows: TGTGCCAGCAGTTTATATTTTTCCGCCTACGAGCAGTACTTC.

This clonotype was recorded a few times. The chain employs TRBV11-2 and TRBJ2-5; TRBD2 agrees at 7 bases. Looked up from germline, CDR1 is SGHAT and CDR2 is FQNNGV. The J segment lost 1 base and the V segment lost 6 bases, leaving 14 bases of the junction unmatched. The CDR3 totals 17 residues. The DNA for the CDR3 is TGTGCCAGCAGACCCGGACGGGGTAGCGGGCTCCAAGAGACCCAGTACTTC. Translating gives CASRPGRGSGLQETQYF.

CDR3 region: CASSRGEDVTNEKLFF. DNA of the CDR3: TGTGCCAGCAGCCGAGGCGAGGATGTAACTAATGAAAAACTGTTTTTT. The chain joins TRBV11-2 to TRBJ1-4; D not certain. This CDR3 is built from 16 residues. Germline V gene sequence: CDR1 SGHAT, CDR2 FQNNGV. V lost 5 bases, J lost 1 base, and 14 bases lay in between.

The chain joins TRBV27 to TRBJ2-7, with D unclear. The ends were cut back, 3 bases at V and 5 bases at J, with 8 bases in the middle. Germline V lookup: CDR1 MNHEY, CDR2 SMNVEV (reference sequence). This CDR3 region has 12 residues. CDR3 bases: TGTGCCAGCAGTTTTCCCGGTAACGAGCAGTACTTC. Translating gives CASSFPGNEQYF.

The sample holds a few counts of this clonotype. The chain links TRBV7-6 to TRBJ1-5; TRBD1 agrees at 9 bases. From germline, CDR1 is SGHVS and CDR2 FNYEAQ. Unmatched junction bases numbered 4, after V lost 1 base and J lost 3 bases. This CDR3 spans 16 amino acids. CDR3: CASSLGDRDFNQPQHF. As DNA, the CDR3 is TGTGCCAGCAGCTTAGGGGACAGGGACTTCAATCAGCCCCAGCATTTT.

V is TRBV7-2 and J is TRBJ1-5; D is possibly TRBD1 (5 bases). V shed 1 base and J shed 5 bases, with 18 bases lying between them. Germline V lookup: CDR1 SGHTA, CDR2 FQGNSA. The CDR3 spans 17 residues. CDR3 loop: CASSLGGRVESDQPQHF. DNA of the CDR3: TGTGCCAGCAGCTTAGGTGGCAGGGTGGAGAGCGATCAGCCCCAGCATTTT.

DNA for the CDR3: TGTGCCAGCAGTTCGACAGGATTCGCGTCGGGTGAGCAGTTCTTC. Protein product: CASSSTGFASGEQFF. The genes are TRBV7-9 and TRBJ2-1; tentative D call: TRBD1 (6 bases). The CDR3 has 15 amino acids. With 6 bases removed from V and 9 bases from J, the gap between germline ends came to 21 bases. From germline, CDR1 is SEHNR and CDR2 FQNEAQ (reference sequence).

J is TRBJ1-2 and V is TRBV7-6; TRBD1 matches at 9 bases. The CDR3 totals 16 residues. Germline values: CDR1 SGHVS, CDR2 FNYEAQ. J gave up 3 bases and V 6 bases, and 11 bases lay outside the gene matches. CDR3: CASRLEQGARHYGYTF. The CDR3 DNA reads TGTGCCAGCAGGCTTGAACAGGGGGCGCGTCACTATGGCTACACCTTC.

The chain combines TRBV29-1 with TRBJ1-1, with D maybe TRBD1 (5 bases). The germline V gene has CDR1 SQVTM and CDR2 ANQGSEA. This CDR3 is built from 11 residues. Trimming removed 5 bases from V and 5 bases from J, with 9 bases in between. The CDR3 nucleotides are TGCAGCGTTCAACAGGAAACTGAAGCTTTCTTT. It encodes CSVQQETEAFF.

The genes are TRBV7-9 and TRBJ1-6; TRBD1 might be the D (5 bases). Germline values: CDR1 SEHNR, CDR2 FQNEAQ (reference sequence). The CDR3 totals 15 residues. V gave up 4 bases and J gave up 6 bases, with 13 bases separating them. CDR3 nucleotide sequence: TGTGCCAGCAGCTGCTCTGGGGGATGTAATTCACCCCTCCACTTT. It codes for CASSCSGGCNSPLHF.

In its sample, this clonotype was seen a few times. This chain joins TRBV12-3 or TRBV12-4 and TRBJ2-3, with D maybe TRBD2 (6 bases). This CDR3 comprises 14 residues. The V gene lost 4 bases and the J gene lost 7 bases, with 15 bases spanning the gap. In DNA form, the CDR3 reads TGTGCCAGCAGTTCCCTAGGGGACTCCCATACGCAGTATTTT. Protein sequence: CASSSLGDSHTQYF.

This clonotype was observed a handful of times. The chain combines TRBV7-2 with TRBJ1-2; unclear D gene. This CDR3 is 14 amino acids long. Germline V gene lookup returns CDR1 SGHTA and CDR2 FQGNSA. The V gene lost 3 bases and the J gene lost 2 bases, with 10 bases spanning the gap. CDR3 DNA sequence: TGTGCCAGCAGCTTTCGCCCCCTCAACTATGGCTACACCTTC. Its translation is CASSFRPLNYGYTF.

The V gene is TRBV2, the J gene TRBJ1-2; possible D gene TRBD1, 6 bases. The germline V gene has CDR1 SNHLY and CDR2 FYNNEI. The CDR3 has 14 residues. V was shortened by 3 bases and J by 2 bases, with 10 bases between the two germline ends. CDR3 amino acids: CASSDVDRNYGYTF. The CDR3 coding sequence is TGTGCCAGCAGTGACGTGGACAGAAACTATGGCTACACCTTC.

This clonotype was recorded a few times. The V gene is TRBV6-5, the J gene TRBJ2-2; D is unclear. V dropped 5 bases and J dropped 5 bases, with 3 bases sitting between them. The CDR3 loop spans 11 amino acids. Germline V lookup: CDR1 MNHEY, CDR2 SVGAGI. CDR3 coding DNA: TGTGCCAGCAGTCTTACCGGGGAGCTGTTTTTT. Translating it yields CASSLTGELFF.

This clonotype occurred a few times. Written as DNA, the CDR3 is TGTGCCAGCAGCTTCACCGCGGGACTACCGAGCACAGATACGCAGTATTTT. It codes for CASSFTAGLPSTDTQYF. The genes are TRBV7-2 and TRBJ2-3; 7 nucleotides align to TRBD2. This CDR3 has 17 residues. Losses at the gene ends were 3 bases for V and 0 bases for J; bases not matched to a gene: 9. Germline V CDR1 and CDR2: SGHTA, FQGNSA.

The CDR3 here is CASSFGQANYEQYF. The CDR3 bases are TGTGCCAGCAGTTTCGGACAGGCGAACTACGAGCAGTACTTC. The J gene is TRBJ2-7, the V gene TRBV6-5; 7 nucleotides match TRBD1. Looked up from germline, CDR1 is MNHEY and CDR2 is SVGAGI. The CDR3 length is 14 residues. J was trimmed by 3 bases and V by 4 bases; bases with no gene match: 6.

This chain connects TRBV6-5 to TRBJ2-7, with D possibly being TRBD1 (6 bases). The ends were cut back, 4 bases at V and 0 bases at J, with 10 bases in the middle. This CDR3 spans 14 amino acids. Per the germline V gene, CDR1 is MNHEY and CDR2 is SVGAGI. CDR3 sequence reads: CASSSTGPSYEQYF. CDR3 nucleotides: TGTGCCAGCAGTTCCACAGGGCCCTCCTACGAGCAGTACTTC.

The chain links TRBV7-8 to TRBJ2-7; perhaps D is TRBD1 or TRBD2 (5 bases each). Looked up from germline, CDR1 is SGHVS and CDR2 is FQNEAQ. The CDR3 runs 16 residues. The ends were cut back, 2 bases at V and 6 bases at J, with 20 bases in the middle. CDR3 loop: CASSLTGIGTAVEQYF. CDR3 DNA: TGTGCCAGCAGCTTAACTGGTATTGGGACGGCGGTCGAGCAGTACTTC. The whole variable domain, remainder taken from reference TRBV7-8 and TRBJ2-7, is GAGVSQSPRYKVAKRGQDVALRCDPISGHVSLFWYQQALGQGPEFLTYFQNEAQLDKSGLPSDRFFAERPEGSVSTLKIQRTQQEDSAVYLCASSLTGIGTAVEQYFGPGTRLTVT.

In its sample, this clonotype was seen a few times. CDR3 bases: TGTGCCAGCAGCAGCGGGACACACATGAGGAACACTGAAGCTTTCTTT. Translating gives CASSSGTHMRNTEAFF. This chain links TRBV5-6 with TRBJ1-1, with D perhaps TRBD1 (6 bases). This CDR3 is built from 16 residues. From germline, CDR1 is SGHDT and CDR2 YYEEEE. Trimming removed 4 bases at V and 1 base at J, with 17 bases between.

This clonotype showed up just a few times. This sequence joins TRBV4-2 and TRBJ1-1, with D possibly TRBD1 on 5 matching bases. Germline V gene sequence: CDR1 LGHNA, CDR2 YNFKEQ. This CDR3 comprises 16 residues. V shed 0 bases and J shed 4 bases, with 15 bases lying between them. CDR3 amino acids: CASSQDSRGSTTEAFF. In DNA, the CDR3 is TGTGCCAGCAGCCAAGATTCCCGGGGCTCCACCACTGAAGCTTTCTTT.

The rearrangement links TRBV7-9 to TRBJ2-5; perhaps TRBD1 as D (6 bases). Germline lookup yields CDR1 SEHNR and CDR2 FQNEAQ (reference sequence). The CDR3 extends over 12 amino acids. Trimming shortened V by 6 bases and J by 5 bases, and 10 bases separated the two germline ends. The DNA for the CDR3 is TGTGCCAGCAGTTCCCAGGGGGAGACCCAGTACTTC. Encoded protein: CASSSQGETQYF.

The J gene is TRBJ1-5, the V gene TRBV7-2; 7 bases line up with TRBD1. CDR1 SGHTA and CDR2 FQGNSA come from the germline V gene. V lost 2 bases to trimming and J lost 0 bases; unmatched junction nucleotides: 7. The CDR3 extends over 17 amino acids. The CDR3 protein is CASSLSRQGYSNQPQHF. DNA of the CDR3: TGTGCCAGCAGCTTATCCAGACAGGGCTATAGCAATCAGCCCCAGCATTTT.

This chain joins TRBV14 and TRBJ2-3; 9 nucleotides line up with TRBD2. With 4 bases clipped from V and 0 bases from J, the junction kept 5 bases outside the gene matches. CDR1 SGHDN and CDR2 FVKESK come from the germline V gene. The CDR3 consists of 16 residues. The CDR3 DNA is TGTGCCAGCAGCCTACTGACTAGCGGTAGCACAGATACGCAGTATTTT. Amino acid sequence: CASSLLTSGSTDTQYF.

The sample holds one count of this clonotype. The chain joins TRBV6-1 to TRBJ1-1; D might be TRBD1 (5 bases). The germline V gene has CDR1 MNHNS and CDR2 SASEGT. The CDR3 consists of 15 residues. V was clipped by 1 base and J by 1 base, with 10 bases between them. CDR3: CASSEEDMKNTEAFF. As DNA, the CDR3 is TGTGCCAGCAGTGAAGAGGACATGAAGAACACTGAAGCTTTCTTT.

This clonotype was observed a handful of times. This rearrangement joins TRBV4-3 to TRBJ2-1, with TRBD2 matching 14 bases. The germline CDR1 and CDR2 sequences are LGHNA and YSLEER. After removal of 2 bases from V and 7 bases from J, the junction contained 4 bases not matched to a gene. This CDR3 has 16 residues. The CDR3 bases are TGCGCCAGCAGCCAAACCGGGACTAGCGGGGGTAATGAGCAGTTCTTC. Protein product: CASSQTGTSGGNEQFF.

The table lists this clonotype with a few counts. The V and J genes are TRBV5-6 and TRBJ2-1; D gene ambiguous. V lost 5 bases, J lost 4 bases, and 13 bases lay in between. The CDR3 runs 14 residues. Germline lookup yields CDR1 SGHDT and CDR2 YYEEEE. The CDR3: CASSRPDGYNEQFF. CDR3 coding DNA: TGTGCCAGCAGTCGCCCGGACGGTTACAATGAGCAGTTCTTC.

This clonotype was counted a few times. The chain has TRBV27 and TRBJ1-5, with D unclear. CDR1 and CDR2 (germline): MNHEY, SMNVEV (reference sequence). CDR3 size: 14 residues. The V end lost 6 bases, the J end lost 5 bases, and 14 bases lay between the germline ends. The CDR3 coding sequence is TGTGCCAGCAGCAAGAACCTTCTCGATCAGCCCCAGCATTTT. This translates into CASSKNLLDQPQHF.

Turning to this clonotype: In this CDR3 the conserved last residue, phenylalanine or tryptophan, is missing, so a read error is likely. The V gene is TRBV7-2, the J gene TRBJ2-7; 8 bases fit TRBD1. Germline V lookup: CDR1 SGHTA, CDR2 FQGNSA. Losses at the gene ends were 1 base for V and 3 bases for J; bases not matched to a gene: 8. There are 16 residues in the CDR3. The chain's CDR3 is CASSLEWQGAGYEQYS. CDR3 nucleotides: TGTGCCAGCAGCTTAGAATGGCAGGGGGCCGGCTACGAGCAGTACTCC.